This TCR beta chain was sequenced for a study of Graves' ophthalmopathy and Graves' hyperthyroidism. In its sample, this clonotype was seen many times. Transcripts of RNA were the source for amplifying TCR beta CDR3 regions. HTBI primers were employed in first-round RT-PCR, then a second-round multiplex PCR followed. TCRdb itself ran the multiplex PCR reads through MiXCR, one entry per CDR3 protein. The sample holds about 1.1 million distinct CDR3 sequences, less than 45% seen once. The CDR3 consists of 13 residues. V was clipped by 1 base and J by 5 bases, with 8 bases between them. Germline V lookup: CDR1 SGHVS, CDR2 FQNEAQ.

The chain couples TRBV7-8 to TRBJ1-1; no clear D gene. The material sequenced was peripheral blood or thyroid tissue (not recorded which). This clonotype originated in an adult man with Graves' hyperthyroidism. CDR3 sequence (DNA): TGTGCCAGCAGCTTAGTCTGGGGTACTGAAGCTTTCTTT. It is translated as CASSLVWGTEAFF.